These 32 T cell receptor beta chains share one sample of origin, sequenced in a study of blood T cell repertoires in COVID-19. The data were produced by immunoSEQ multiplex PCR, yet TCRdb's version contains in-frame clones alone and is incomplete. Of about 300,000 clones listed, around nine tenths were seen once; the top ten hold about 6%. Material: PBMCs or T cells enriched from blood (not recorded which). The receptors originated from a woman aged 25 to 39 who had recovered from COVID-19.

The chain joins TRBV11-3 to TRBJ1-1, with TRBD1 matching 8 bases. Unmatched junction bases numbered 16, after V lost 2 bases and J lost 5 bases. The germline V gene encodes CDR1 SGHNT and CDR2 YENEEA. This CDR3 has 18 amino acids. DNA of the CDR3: TGTGCCAGCAGCTTAATCGCCAGGGGGCGAAGTTTGGGAACTGAAGCTTTCTTT. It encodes CASSLIARGRSLGTEAFF.

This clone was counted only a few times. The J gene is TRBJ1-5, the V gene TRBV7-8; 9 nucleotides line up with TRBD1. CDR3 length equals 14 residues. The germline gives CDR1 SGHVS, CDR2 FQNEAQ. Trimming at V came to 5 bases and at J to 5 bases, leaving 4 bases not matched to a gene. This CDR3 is CASSGRDRDQPQHF. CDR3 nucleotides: TGTGCCAGCAGCGGCCGGGACAGGGATCAGCCCCAGCATTTT.

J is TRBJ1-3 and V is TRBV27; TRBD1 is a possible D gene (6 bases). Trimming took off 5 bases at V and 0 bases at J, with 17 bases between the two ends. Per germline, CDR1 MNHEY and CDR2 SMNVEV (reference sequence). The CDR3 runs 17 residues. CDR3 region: CASSPQIRTASGNTIYF. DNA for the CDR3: TGTGCCAGCAGTCCCCAGATCCGGACAGCCTCTGGAAACACCATATATTTT.

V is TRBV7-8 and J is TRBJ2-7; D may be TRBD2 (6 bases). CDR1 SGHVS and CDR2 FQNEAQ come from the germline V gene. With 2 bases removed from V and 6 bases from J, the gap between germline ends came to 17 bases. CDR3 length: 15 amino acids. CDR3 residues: CASSLQGPTGVEQYF. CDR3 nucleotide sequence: TGTGCCAGCAGCTTACAGGGCCCCACGGGGGTCGAGCAGTACTTC.

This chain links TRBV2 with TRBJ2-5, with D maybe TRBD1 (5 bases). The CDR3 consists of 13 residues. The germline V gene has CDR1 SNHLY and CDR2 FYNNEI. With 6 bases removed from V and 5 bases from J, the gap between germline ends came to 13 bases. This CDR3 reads CASRGQHTETQYF. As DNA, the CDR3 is TGTGCCAGCAGGGGGCAACACACGGAGACCCAGTACTTC.

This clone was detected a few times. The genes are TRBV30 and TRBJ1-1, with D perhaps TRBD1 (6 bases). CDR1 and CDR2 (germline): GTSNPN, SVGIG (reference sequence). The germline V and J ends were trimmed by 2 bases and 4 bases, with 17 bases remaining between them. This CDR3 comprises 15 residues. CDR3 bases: TGTGCCTGGAGTAGGGGCGGGGGGCTAAGCACTGAAGCTTTCTTT. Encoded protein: CAWSRGGGLSTEAFF.

Here the CDR3 DNA reads TGTGCCTGGAGGGCGGTTGGCAGTTTCGGCTACACCTTC. Amino acids: CAWRAVGSFGYTF. The chain links TRBV30 to TRBJ1-2; the D is unclear. The germline V and J ends were trimmed by 3 bases and 8 bases, with 16 bases remaining between them. Per the germline V gene, CDR1 is GTSNPN and CDR2 is SVGIG (reference sequence). The CDR3 is made up of 13 amino acids. Supplemented by reference TRBV30 and TRBJ1-2, the full variable domain reads SQTIHQWPATLVQPVGSPLSLECTVEGTSNPNLYWYRQAAGRGLQLLFYSVGIGQISSEVPQNLSASRPQDRQFILSSKKLLLSDSGFYLCAWRAVGSFGYTFGSGTRLTVV.

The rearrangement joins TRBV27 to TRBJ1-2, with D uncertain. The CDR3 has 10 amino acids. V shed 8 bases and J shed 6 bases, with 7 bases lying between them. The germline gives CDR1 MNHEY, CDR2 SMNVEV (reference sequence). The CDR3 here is CASYSHGYTF. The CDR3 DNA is TGTGCCAGCTACTCCCATGGCTACACCTTC.

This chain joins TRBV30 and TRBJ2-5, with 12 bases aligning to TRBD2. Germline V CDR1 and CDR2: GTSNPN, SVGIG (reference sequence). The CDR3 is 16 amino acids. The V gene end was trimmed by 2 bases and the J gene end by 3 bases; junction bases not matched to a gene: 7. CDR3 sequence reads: CAWSPGLAGPKETQYF. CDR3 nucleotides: TGTGCCTGGAGTCCCGGACTAGCGGGGCCCAAAGAGACCCAGTACTTC.

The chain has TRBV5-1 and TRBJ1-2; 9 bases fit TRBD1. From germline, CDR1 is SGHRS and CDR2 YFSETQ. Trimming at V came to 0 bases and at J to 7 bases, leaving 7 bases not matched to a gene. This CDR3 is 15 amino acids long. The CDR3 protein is CASSLASDRGSGYTF. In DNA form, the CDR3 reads TGCGCCAGCAGCTTGGCCTCGGACAGGGGCTCTGGCTACACCTTC.

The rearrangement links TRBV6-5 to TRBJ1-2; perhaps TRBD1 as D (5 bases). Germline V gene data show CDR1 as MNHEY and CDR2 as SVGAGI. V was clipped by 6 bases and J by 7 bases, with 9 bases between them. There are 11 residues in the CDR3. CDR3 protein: CASSWGRGYTF. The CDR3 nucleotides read TGTGCCAGCAGCTGGGGCCGTGGCTACACCTTC.

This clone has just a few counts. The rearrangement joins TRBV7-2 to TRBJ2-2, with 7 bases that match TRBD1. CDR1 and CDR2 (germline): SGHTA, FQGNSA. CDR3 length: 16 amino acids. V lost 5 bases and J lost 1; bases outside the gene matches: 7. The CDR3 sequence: CASSQRTGWNTGELFF. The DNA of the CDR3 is TGTGCCAGCAGCCAGAGGACAGGATGGAACACCGGGGAGCTGTTTTTT.

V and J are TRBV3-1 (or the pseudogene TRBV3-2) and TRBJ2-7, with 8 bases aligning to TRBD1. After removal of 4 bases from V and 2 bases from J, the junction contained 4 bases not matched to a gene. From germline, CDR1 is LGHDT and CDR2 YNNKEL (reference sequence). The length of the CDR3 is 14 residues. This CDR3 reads CASSRGQGPYEQYF. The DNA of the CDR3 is TGTGCCAGCAGCCGCGGACAGGGACCCTACGAGCAGTACTTC.

CDR3 in amino acids: CAIGGTGGEEQYF. Written as DNA, the CDR3 is TGTGCCATCGGAGGGACAGGGGGCGAGGAGCAGTACTTC. The rearrangement links TRBV10-3 to TRBJ2-7; 12 bases agree with TRBD1. CDR3 size: 13 residues. Trimming removed 8 bases from V and 7 bases from J; junction bases left unmatched: 6. The germline gives CDR1 ENHRY, CDR2 SYGVKD.

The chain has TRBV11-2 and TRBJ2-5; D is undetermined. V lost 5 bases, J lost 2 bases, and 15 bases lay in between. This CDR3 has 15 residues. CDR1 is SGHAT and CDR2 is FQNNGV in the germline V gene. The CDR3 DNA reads TGTGCCAGCAGCCGCACTGCAAATAGTCAAGAGACCCAGTACTTC. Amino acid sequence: CASSRTANSQETQYF.

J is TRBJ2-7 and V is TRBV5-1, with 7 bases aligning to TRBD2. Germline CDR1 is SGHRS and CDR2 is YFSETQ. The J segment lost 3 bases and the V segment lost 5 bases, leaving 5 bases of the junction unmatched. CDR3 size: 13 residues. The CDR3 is CASRVASGYEQYF. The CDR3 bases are TGCGCCAGCAGGGTTGCTAGCGGCTACGAGCAGTACTTC.

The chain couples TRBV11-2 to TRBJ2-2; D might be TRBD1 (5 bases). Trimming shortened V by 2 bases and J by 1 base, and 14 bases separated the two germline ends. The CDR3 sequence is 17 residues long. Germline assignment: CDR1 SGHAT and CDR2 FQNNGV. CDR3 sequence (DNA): TGTGCCAGCAGCTTACTTGGAATAGGACAGAACACCGGGGAGCTGTTTTTT. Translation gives CASSLLGIGQNTGELFF.

The CDR3 reads CSVEEGQGYTEAFF. The CDR3 nucleotides are TGCAGCGTTGAAGAAGGGCAGGGTTACACTGAAGCTTTCTTT. This sequence joins TRBV29-1 and TRBJ1-1, with D maybe TRBD1 (5 bases). The CDR3 totals 14 residues. Germline CDR1 is SQVTM and CDR2 is ANQGSEA. V shed 0 bases and J shed 3 bases, with 11 bases lying between them.

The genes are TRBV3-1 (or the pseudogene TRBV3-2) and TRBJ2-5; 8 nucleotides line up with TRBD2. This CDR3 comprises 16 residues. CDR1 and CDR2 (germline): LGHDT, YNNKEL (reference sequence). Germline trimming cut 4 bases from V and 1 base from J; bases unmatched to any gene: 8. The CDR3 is CASSLPPGGVQETQYF. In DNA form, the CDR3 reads TGTGCCAGCAGCCTACCCCCGGGGGGGGTCCAAGAGACCCAGTACTTC.

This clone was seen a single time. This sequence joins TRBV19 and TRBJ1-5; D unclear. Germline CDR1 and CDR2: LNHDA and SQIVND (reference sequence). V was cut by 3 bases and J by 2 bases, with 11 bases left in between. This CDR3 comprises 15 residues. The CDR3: CASSIRGRGNQPQHF. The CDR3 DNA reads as TGTGCCAGTAGTATCCGGGGTAGGGGCAATCAGCCCCAGCATTTT.

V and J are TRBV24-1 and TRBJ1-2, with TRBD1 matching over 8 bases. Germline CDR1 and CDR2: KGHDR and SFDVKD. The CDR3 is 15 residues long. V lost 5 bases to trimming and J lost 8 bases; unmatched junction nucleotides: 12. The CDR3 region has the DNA TGTGCCACCAGTGGTCCGACAGGGGATATTGGCGGCTACACCTTC. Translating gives CATSGPTGDIGGYTF.

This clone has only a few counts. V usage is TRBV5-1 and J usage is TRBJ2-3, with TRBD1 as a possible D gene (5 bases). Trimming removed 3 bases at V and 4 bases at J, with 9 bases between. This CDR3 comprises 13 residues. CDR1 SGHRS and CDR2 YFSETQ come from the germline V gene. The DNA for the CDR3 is TGCGCCAGCAGCTCCCAGGGTTCAGATACGCAGTATTTT. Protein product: CASSSQGSDTQYF. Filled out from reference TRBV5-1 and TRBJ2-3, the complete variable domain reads KAGVTQTPRYLIKTRGQQVTLSCSPISGHRSVSWYQQTPGQGLQFLFEYFSETQRNKGNFPGRFSGRQFSNSRSEMNVSTLELGDSALYLCASSSQGSDTQYFGPGTRLTVL.

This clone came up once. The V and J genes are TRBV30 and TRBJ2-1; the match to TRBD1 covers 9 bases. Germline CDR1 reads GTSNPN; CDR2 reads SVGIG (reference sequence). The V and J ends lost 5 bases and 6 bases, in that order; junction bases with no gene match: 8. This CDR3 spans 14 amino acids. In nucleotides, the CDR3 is TGTGCCTGGGGAACCGGGACAGGGTCCAATGAGCAGTTCTTC. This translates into CAWGTGTGSNEQFF. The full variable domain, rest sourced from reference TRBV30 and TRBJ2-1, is SQTIHQWPATLVQPVGSPLSLECTVEGTSNPNLYWYRQAAGRGLQLLFYSVGIGQISSEVPQNLSASRPQDRQFILSSKKLLLSDSGFYLCAWGTGTGSNEQFFGPGTRLTVL.

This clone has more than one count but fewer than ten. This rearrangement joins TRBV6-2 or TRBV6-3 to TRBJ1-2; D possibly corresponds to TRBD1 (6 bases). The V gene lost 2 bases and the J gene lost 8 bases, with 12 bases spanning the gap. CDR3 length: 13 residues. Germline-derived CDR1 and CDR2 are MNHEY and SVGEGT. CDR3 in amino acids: CASSYGAGVGYTF. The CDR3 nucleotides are TGTGCCAGCAGTTACGGGGCAGGGGTCGGCTACACCTTC.

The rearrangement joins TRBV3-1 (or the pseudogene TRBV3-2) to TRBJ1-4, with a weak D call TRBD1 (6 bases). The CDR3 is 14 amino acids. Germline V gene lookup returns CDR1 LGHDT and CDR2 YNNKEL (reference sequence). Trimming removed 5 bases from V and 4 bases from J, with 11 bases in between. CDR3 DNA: TGTGCCAGCAGCACTCGAGGGGGTAATGAAAAACTGTTTTTT. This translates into CASSTRGGNEKLFF.

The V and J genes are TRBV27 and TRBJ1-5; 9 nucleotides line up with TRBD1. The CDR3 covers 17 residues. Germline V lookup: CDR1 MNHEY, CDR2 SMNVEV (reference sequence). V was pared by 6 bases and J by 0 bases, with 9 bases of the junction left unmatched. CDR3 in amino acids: CASSPGTGLYSNQPQHF. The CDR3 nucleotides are TGTGCCAGCAGCCCGGGGACAGGGCTTTATAGCAATCAGCCCCAGCATTTT.

The CDR3 spells CASSLPGGSTDTQYF. CDR3 DNA: TGTGCCAGCAGCTTACCGGGGGGTAGCACAGATACGCAGTATTTT. The chain has TRBV7-3 and TRBJ2-3, with 7 bases lining up with TRBD2. V dropped 2 bases and J dropped 0; count of bases not matched to a gene: 2. This CDR3 has 15 amino acids. The V gene's germline CDR1 is SGHTA and CDR2 FQGTGA.

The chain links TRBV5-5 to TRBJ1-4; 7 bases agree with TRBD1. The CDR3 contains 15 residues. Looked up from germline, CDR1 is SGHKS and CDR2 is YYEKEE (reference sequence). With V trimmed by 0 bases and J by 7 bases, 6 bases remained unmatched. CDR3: CASSLEGAQGEKLFF. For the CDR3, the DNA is TGTGCCAGCAGCTTGGAGGGGGCTCAGGGTGAAAAACTGTTTTTT. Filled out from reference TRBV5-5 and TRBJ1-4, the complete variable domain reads DAGVTQSPTHLIKTRGQQVTLRCSPISGHKSVSWYQQVLGQGPQFIFQYYEKEERGRGNFPDRFSARQFPNYSSELNVNALLLGDSALYLCASSLEGAQGEKLFFGSGTQLSVL.

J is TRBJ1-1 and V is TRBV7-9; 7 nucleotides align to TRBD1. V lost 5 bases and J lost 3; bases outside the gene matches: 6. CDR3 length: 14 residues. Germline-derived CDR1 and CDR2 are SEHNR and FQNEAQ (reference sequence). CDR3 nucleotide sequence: TGTGCCAGCAGCCGCAGACAGGGAGACACTGAAGCTTTCTTT. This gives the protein CASSRRQGDTEAFF.

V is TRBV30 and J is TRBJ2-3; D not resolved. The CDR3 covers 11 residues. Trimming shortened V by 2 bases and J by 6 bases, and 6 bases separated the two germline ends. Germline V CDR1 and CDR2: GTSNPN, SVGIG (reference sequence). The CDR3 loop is CAWSPGDTQYF. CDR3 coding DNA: TGTGCCTGGAGTCCCGGGGATACGCAGTATTTT.

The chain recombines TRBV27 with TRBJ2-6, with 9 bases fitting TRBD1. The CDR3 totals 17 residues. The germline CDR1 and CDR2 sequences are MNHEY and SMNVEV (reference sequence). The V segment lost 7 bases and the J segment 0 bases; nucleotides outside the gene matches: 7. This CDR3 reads CASNPGQGRSGANVLTF. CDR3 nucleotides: TGTGCCAGCAACCCGGGACAGGGACGCTCTGGGGCCAACGTCCTGACTTTC.

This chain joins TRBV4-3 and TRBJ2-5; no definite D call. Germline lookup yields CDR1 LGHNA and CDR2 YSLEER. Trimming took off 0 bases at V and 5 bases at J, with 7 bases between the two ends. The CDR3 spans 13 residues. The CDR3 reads CASSQDRSETQYF. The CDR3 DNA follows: TGCGCCAGCAGCCAAGATAGATCCGAGACCCAGTACTTC.